The subject of this entry is one T cell receptor beta chain. One end of the junction does not line up with germline, which may come from a read error. Profiled with immunoSEQ multiplex PCR; TCRdb holds only in-frame clones, not every one. The sample shows fewer than 2.5 million clones, over 85% of them seen only once. The CDR3 is made up of 17 amino acids. Germline V gene lookup returns CDR1 SGHRS and CDR2 YFSETQ. The record originates from a study of shared clonotypes between healthy human individuals. J is TRBJ2-2 and V is TRBV5-1, with 9 bases lining up with TRBD1. The TCR originated in a man in his late teens or twenties in good health. Some clones in this sample may be carry-over from other donors' samples. Specimen: naive CD4+ T cells from PBMCs. Subset noted: CD45RA+ positively selected. The CDR3 nucleotides are TGCGCCAGCAGTTTGGACCCCCGGGACAGGGTGACCGGGGAGCTGTTTTTT. It specifies CASSLDPRDRVTGELFF.